This TCR beta chain derives from a study of somatic mutations in cytotoxic T cells in rheumatoid arthritis. At the level of the study: Including V beta1+ cells that were sequenced for TCRB, some T-cell populations stained with V beta antibodies were flow-sorted at nearly 100% purity.

Details on this clone: The antigen remains unidentified.

Under the authors' procedure: Rarely did patient CD8+ clones above 1% match published virus-specific TCRB sequences. The table came from immunoSEQ multiplex PCR; TCRdb's copy has only in-frame clones and leaves some out. From that table come the V and J calls and clone size; the DNA was used to work out D and trimming. The table records 19,000 or so clones, around 83% of them present only once. Overall study findings and caveats: Per patient, the largest CD8+ clone was found to exceed 20% of CD8+ cells in about an eighth of the roughly 60 cases. It was in rheumatoid arthritis patients, but not in healthy controls, that CD8+ clonality increased with age.

The CDR3 extends over 16 amino acids. Germline CDR1 GTSNPN, CDR2 SVGIG (reference sequence). Deletions cut 2 bases from V and 2 bases from J, with 18 bases between. The rearrangement uses TRBV30 and TRBJ1-2; D ambiguous. The sequencing input was CD8+ T cells sorted from blood. The sequence was collected from a man younger than 35 with rheumatoid arthritis. The CDR3 region is CAWSTPSRYLNYGYTF. CDR3 coding DNA: TGTGCCTGGAGTACGCCCTCCAGGTACCTCAACTATGGCTACACCTTC.